Included here is one T cell receptor beta chain sequence, with context. What it recognizes is unknown. Here immunoSEQ multiplex PCR was the method, and the copy in TCRdb shows in-frame clones only, minus some. Of about 160,000 clones in the sample, approximately 86% are singletons; the top ten hold 2% to 2.5%. This record belongs to a study of cytomegalovirus exposure and HLA in healthy donors. Notes on the study in general: The classifier was said to identify cytomegalovirus status with high specificity and sensitivity. It was 164 TCR beta chains that were listed as cytomegalovirus-associated. The tendency of first-cohort TCR clusters to co-occur in the 120 or so validation repertoires was identified by a subsequent analysis.

This clonotype was sampled from a woman aged 18-29 years in good health and CMV-seronegative. The sequenced sample was PBMCs.

CDR3 loop: CASSPGLRYGYTF. The CDR3 nucleotides read TGTGCCAGCAGCCCGGGACTACGCTATGGCTACACCTTC. The V call is TRBV14, the J call TRBJ1-2; tentative D call: TRBD1 (5 bases). Trimming stripped 4 bases from V and 4 bases from J, with 10 bases between. This CDR3 has 13 amino acids. CDR1 and CDR2 from the germline V gene are SGHDN and FVKESK.